The text below deals with one T cell receptor beta chain. Which antigen it targets is not known. No much larger clone is present one base from it, and per-base qualities are unavailable. The sample belongs to a study of T cell responses to AZD1222 COVID-19 vaccine (dated by TCRdb to the early 2020s). For context, the study as a whole: AZD1222 recipients with second doses at about 4 weeks or about 12 weeks were pooled, because spike-specific TCR depth and breadth did not differ between schedules. Trial participants were enrolled by age into subgroups of 18-55, 56-69 and 70-plus years, and 148, 28 and 57 TCR-sequenced participants, respectively, were included in these subgroups. A total of more than 230 trial participants underwent TCR sequencing, of whom roughly 210 received two doses of AZD1222 and about 26 received two doses of the MenACWY control vaccine.

General findings and caveats noted by the study authors: The 56-69-year group was small, and its depth increase did not reach significance, likely because of low power. Conclusions about previously exposed vaccinees are limited, since just 5 to 7 AZD1222 recipients were seropositive for SARS-CoV-2 at baseline. Reportedly, close to half of the unique spike-specific TCRs recognized epitopes lying outside the regions that are mutated in the B.1.351 and B.1.1.7 variants. Because no samples from the day 14 peak response were available, repertoires could be characterized only after the peak T cell response. The whole spike protein was spanned by vaccine-associated CD4 TCRs, and dominant responses were seen in regions 160-218 and 743-854. Participants were mostly white British, with more females than males. The authors suggested clonal diversity may have been underestimated. After two AZD1222 doses, spike-specific TCR breadth and depth were significantly higher than at day 0 and than in MenACWY recipients.

Read against the paper, the sample's time point label means: baseline before first vaccination. Samples from vaccinated people were obtained from the UK trials COV001 and COV002, which included a single-blind randomized controlled phase 2/3 trial of AZD1222 (ChAdOx1 nCoV-19) in healthy adults. For TCRbeta chain sequencing, PBMC samples from trial participants were taken at day 0 and at day 28 after the second dose. Including the terminal cysteine and phenylalanine, the CDR3 comprises 16 residues. Kept here is only the CDR3 DNA, which spans 48 bases and is read in frame from base 1. CDR1 KGHDR and CDR2 SFDVKD are derived from the germline V gene. Ends trimmed: V by 0 bases, J by 5 bases; bases unmatched to a gene: 5. The CDR3 regions of human TCRbeta chains were subjected to immunosequencing. In the original analysis: Repertoire TCRs were matched against a reference library of SARS-CoV-2-specific TCRs generated with the MIRA antigen-specificity platform. Breadth was defined as the fraction of unique TCRs that were SARS-CoV-2-associated, and depth was defined as the fraction of total T cells that were SARS-CoV-2-associated. Using the MIRA data, each spike-specific TCR was mapped to the spike region that the TCR reacts to and placed in a CD4 or CD8 class. Log10-transformed breadth and depth values were compared by one-way ANOVA with Sidak's multiple comparisons tests. TCRdb holds this immuneACCESS table with in-frame rearrangements only. Some clones are missing; in checked studies, unresolved V genes explain under half, and the rest has no known cause. The V and J calls and clone size are taken from that table; D and trimming were inferred from the DNA. The sample table shows about 100,000 clones, and 85% to 95% are seen once. About 5% of the sample comes from the top ten.

Sequences were derived from peripheral blood, sampled on day 0 of AZD1222 vaccination. This TCR derives from an adult in good health. The receptor chain draws on TRBV24-1 and TRBJ2-5; 10 middle bases align to TRBD1. The CDR3 has the sequence CATSDLAGTGVETQYF. The DNA sequence reads TGTGCCACCAGTGATTTGGCCGGGACAGGGGTCGAGACCCAGTACTTC.